The 19 T cell receptor beta chains below all came from one sample that was sequenced in a study of shared clonotypes between healthy human individuals. Clones were sequenced by immunoSEQ multiplex PCR, and TCRdb holds only the in-frame ones, with some missing. The sample includes approximately 700,000 clones, approximately 73% of them seen just once. The specimen was memory CD4+ T cells sorted from blood. Subset given: CD45RA-negative fraction. The receptor source for this set is a woman under 40 in good health.

This clone was detected only once. The chain links TRBV5-6 to TRBJ2-7, with no clear D. This CDR3 contains 14 residues. The V end was cut by 2 bases, the J end by 2 bases, with 11 bases between. CDR1 and CDR2 from the germline V gene are SGHDT and YYEEEE. CDR3 in DNA: TGTGCCAGCAGCTTCTTTATCAAACCCTACGAGCAGTACTTC. This sequence encodes CASSFFIKPYEQYF.

This chain joins TRBV30 and TRBJ2-5; a possible D gene is TRBD1 (6 bases). The CDR3 loop spans 14 amino acids. Trimming took 1 base from V and 7 from J, leaving 16 bases between them. The germline V gene has CDR1 GTSNPN and CDR2 SVGIG (reference sequence). The CDR3 DNA sequence: TGTGCCTGGAGTGCGTTACAGGGCGGAGGGACCCAGTACTTC. Its protein product is CAWSALQGGGTQYF.

A few counts support this clone. The chain combines TRBV21-1 with TRBJ2-7; the listed D gene, TRBD2, was not tested against the DNA. TRBV21-1 is recorded as a pseudogene. The CDR3 consists of 17 residues. Written as DNA, the CDR3 is TGTGCCAGCAGCAAGGATTGGTGGGGGGAGTGTTTCTACGAGCAGTACTTC. Translating it yields CASSKDWWGECFYEQYF.

The sample holds one count of this clone. Other nucleotide sequences in the sample specify the same CDR3. The chain links TRBV27 to TRBJ1-1; no reliable D call. Germline loops: CDR1 MNHEY, CDR2 SMNVEV (reference sequence). The CDR3 extends over 14 amino acids. The ends were cut back, 4 bases at V and 0 bases at J, with 9 bases in the middle. The CDR3 region is CASSSRVLNTEAFF. CDR3 sequence (DNA): TGTGCCAGCAGTTCGCGGGTGCTGAACACTGAAGCTTTCTTT.

The chain employs TRBV28 and TRBJ2-7; 9 bases are shared with TRBD2. The CDR3 length is 18 residues. Per germline, CDR1 MDHEN and CDR2 SYDVKM. Losses at the gene ends were 1 base for V and 2 bases for J; bases not matched to a gene: 12. CDR3 sequence: CASSLYPSGAGGTYEQYF. CDR3 nucleotides: TGTGCCAGCAGTTTATACCCTTCTGGAGCGGGAGGTACCTACGAGCAGTACTTC.

The chain has TRBV5-1 and TRBJ2-7; D not resolved. Germline V gene lookup returns CDR1 SGHRS and CDR2 YFSETQ. The ends were cut back, 0 bases at V and 2 bases at J, with 9 bases in the middle. CDR3 length equals 14 residues. The CDR3 region is CASSLGNGPYEQYF. CDR3 DNA: TGCGCCAGCAGCTTGGGGAACGGGCCCTACGAGCAGTACTTC.

The genes are TRBV4-1 and TRBJ2-3; 14 bases match TRBD2. In germline, CDR1 is MGHRA, CDR2 YSYEKL. V shed 4 bases, J shed 3 bases, and the junction held 9 bases outside the gene matches. This CDR3 has 18 amino acids. CDR3 DNA: TGCGCCAGCAGCCGAGCCGGGACTAGCGGGAGATTTACAGATACGCAGTATTTT. Protein sequence: CASSRAGTSGRFTDTQYF.

Comment on this clone: Other nucleotide sequences from this sample produce the same CDR3. The genes are TRBV7-3 and TRBJ2-3; TRBD2 aligns across 13 bases. This CDR3 spans 15 amino acids. CDR1 and CDR2 (germline): SGHTA, FQGTGA. V gave up 5 bases and J gave up 4 bases; unmatched junction bases: 3. Here the CDR3 reads CASSRTSGSSDTQYF. DNA of the CDR3: TGTGCCAGCAGCCGGACTAGCGGGAGCTCAGATACGCAGTATTTT.

The rearrangement uses TRBV9 and TRBJ2-5; possibly TRBD2 for D (6 bases). The V and J ends lost 5 bases and 4 bases respectively, with 12 bases between them. The CDR3 totals 13 residues. In germline, CDR1 is SGDLS, CDR2 YYNGEE. The CDR3: CASSRLVRETQYF. Here the CDR3 DNA reads TGTGCCAGCAGTAGACTAGTTCGAGAGACCCAGTACTTC.

Worth noting for this clone: The sample has other DNA sequences that encode this CDR3 too. The chain has TRBV6-5 and TRBJ2-7; D might be TRBD1 or TRBD2, each matching 5 bases. Trimming pared 2 bases from V and 3 bases from J, leaving 8 bases between. The CDR3 totals 13 residues. Germline-derived CDR1 and CDR2 are MNHEY and SVGAGI. The chain's CDR3 is CASSYGDGYEQYF. CDR3 coding DNA: TGTGCCAGCAGTTACGGGGACGGCTACGAGCAGTACTTC.

J is TRBJ2-1 and V is TRBV29-1; D may match TRBD1 or TRBD2 (5 bases each). This CDR3 comprises 13 residues. Germline CDR1 is SQVTM and CDR2 is ANQGSEA. Trimming left V 7 bases short and J 7 bases short, with 17 bases between. CDR3 sequence (DNA): TGCAGCGCCCGAAGCCGGGACGGGAATGAGCAGTTCTTC. Translating gives CSARSRDGNEQFF.

V usage is TRBV5-5 and J usage is TRBJ1-1; possible D gene TRBD1, 5 bases. The CDR3 loop spans 15 amino acids. The germline V and J ends were trimmed by 4 bases and 1 base, with 14 bases remaining between them. The germline V gene has CDR1 SGHKS and CDR2 YYEKEE (reference sequence). Written as DNA, the CDR3 is TGTGCCAGCAGCACCACTCGACAGCCGAACACTGAAGCTTTCTTT. This translates into CASSTTRQPNTEAFF.

This clone was found a few times. The J gene is TRBJ2-1, the V gene TRBV2; TRBD2 matches at 9 bases. Germline V lookup: CDR1 SNHLY, CDR2 FYNNEI. Trimming cost V 6 bases and J 5 bases; bases outside gene matches: 8. The CDR3 is 15 amino acids. The CDR3 nucleotides read TGTGCCAGCAGGACTAGCGGTCCTAGGCACAATGAGCAGTTCTTC. Translation: CASRTSGPRHNEQFF.

In its sample, this clone was seen a few times. The chain employs TRBV5-1 and TRBJ2-7; 8 positions agree with TRBD2. V trimming: 3 bases; J trimming: 1 base; junction bases outside the gene matches: 6. Germline V CDR1 and CDR2: SGHRS, YFSETQ. This CDR3 is 15 amino acids long. CDR3 loop: CASSSAGVGSYEQYF. In DNA form, the CDR3 reads TGCGCCAGCAGCTCAGCGGGGGTTGGGTCCTACGAGCAGTACTTC.

The chain employs TRBV28 and TRBJ2-7; D gene unclear. The CDR3 is made up of 12 amino acids. Germline-derived CDR1 and CDR2 are MDHEN and SYDVKM. The V end lost 2 bases, the J end lost 12 bases, and 14 bases lay between the germline ends. CDR3 in amino acids: CASSLNLPGVYF. The DNA for the CDR3 is TGTGCCAGCAGTTTAAATTTACCGGGCGTGTACTTC.

This chain links TRBV29-1 with TRBJ2-1, with 9 bases fitting TRBD2. From germline, CDR1 is SQVTM and CDR2 ANQGSEA. This CDR3 spans 14 amino acids. V lost 4 bases to trimming and J lost 2 bases; unmatched junction nucleotides: 3. The CDR3 sequence: CSVGASGTYNEQFF. The CDR3 DNA reads as TGCAGCGTTGGGGCTAGCGGGACCTACAATGAGCAGTTCTTC.

This clone was detected only once. The V gene is TRBV7-9, the J gene TRBJ2-7; D unclear. CDR1 SEHNR and CDR2 FQNEAQ come from the germline V gene (reference sequence). Trimming pared 1 base from V and 0 bases from J, leaving 10 bases between. The CDR3 is made up of 15 amino acids. CDR3 sequence: CASSLEVVPSYEQYF. The CDR3 DNA reads as TGTGCCAGCAGCTTAGAAGTCGTACCCTCCTACGAGCAGTACTTC. The whole variable domain, filled in from reference TRBV7-9 and TRBJ2-7, reads DTGVSQNPRHKITKRGQNVTFRCDPISEHNRLYWYRQTLGQGPEFLTYFQNEAQLEKSRLLSDRFSAERPKGSFSTLEIQRTEQGDSAMYLCASSLEVVPSYEQYFGPGTRLTVT.

V gene TRBV5-1 combines with J gene TRBJ1-6; possible D gene TRBD1, 5 bases. Germline assignment: CDR1 SGHRS and CDR2 YFSETQ. The CDR3 sequence is 15 residues long. The V gene lost 6 bases and the J gene lost 7 bases, with 17 bases spanning the gap. CDR3 sequence (DNA): TGCGCCAGCACCCTGGGACCCCAGTCGAATTCACCCCTCCACTTT. Its translation: CASTLGPQSNSPLHF.

The rearrangement uses TRBV29-1 and TRBJ2-2; D unresolved. This CDR3 is built from 14 residues. V lost 6 bases and J 5 bases, leaving 16 bases between the germline ends. Germline V gene lookup returns CDR1 SQVTM and CDR2 ANQGSEA. CDR3 bases: TGCAGCGTCACTACAGTATTCGGGACCGGGGAGCTGTTTTTT. Protein sequence: CSVTTVFGTGELFF.